This T cell receptor (beta chain) was profiled in a study of blood T cell repertoires in COVID-19. This clone was seen only once. Trimming took 0 bases from V and 4 from J, leaving 10 bases between them. This CDR3 spans 16 amino acids. Germline-derived CDR1 and CDR2 are LNHNV and YYDKDF (reference sequence). Measured with immunoSEQ multiplex PCR; TCRdb has only the in-frame clones, and not every one. The sample shows roughly 80,000 clones, roughly 90% of them seen only once. This clonotype was obtained from a man between 60 and 75 years old with acute or convalescent COVID-19. The chain has TRBV15 and TRBJ1-6; D call uncertain. Material for sequencing was peripheral blood. The CDR3 here is CATSRDAGGYNSPLHF. As DNA, the CDR3 is TGTGCCACCAGCAGAGATGCAGGAGGTTATAATTCACCCCTCCACTTT.